One and the same sample provided the 8 T cell receptor beta chains below, sequenced in a study of spatial heterogeneity in lung cancer. General study points: The study found that expanded intratumoral alpha and beta TCR counts tracked tumor mutation counts.

Indicated time point: sample taken at primary tumor resection. TCRdb redid the calling of the 5' RACE reads with MiXCR, one entry per CDR3 protein. The top ten hold roughly a sixth of the sample, which has roughly 8,000 distinct CDR3 sequences, less than 9% seen once. Their antigen targets remain unknown. This specimen was lung tumor tissue, taken at surgery. The receptors derive from a female donor with early-stage non-small cell lung cancer.

Regarding this clonotype: A library prepared for alpha chains yielded this beta chain as an off-target read; its size is of little meaning. This rearrangement joins TRBV7-9 to TRBJ1-1; TRBD1 is a possible D gene (5 bases). The V gene lost 2 bases and the J gene lost 1 base, with 5 bases spanning the gap. Per the germline V gene, CDR1 is SEHNR and CDR2 is FQNEAQ (reference sequence). This CDR3 has 13 amino acids. CDR3 sequence: CASSLRGNTEAFF. The CDR3 nucleotides read TGTGCCAGCAGCTTAAGGGGGAACACTGAAGCTTTCTTT.

By share of the sample, this clonotype is medium-sized (0.01 to 0.1%). Being off target in a library aimed at alpha chains, this beta chain has a size of little meaning. The V and J genes are TRBV30 and TRBJ2-1, with 10 bases lining up with TRBD2. V lost 3 bases, J lost 8 bases, and 7 bases stayed unmatched. This CDR3 comprises 14 residues. CDR1 and CDR2 (germline): GTSNPN, SVGIG (reference sequence). DNA of the CDR3: TGTGCCTGGAGCCTAGCGGGAGTGGAAGATGAGCAGTTCTTC. Encoded protein: CAWSLAGVEDEQFF.

This clonotype qualifies as medium-sized. The library was designed around alpha chains, so this beta chain is a stray read whose abundance carries little weight. V usage is TRBV28 and J usage is TRBJ2-7, with D possibly being TRBD1 (6 bases). With 6 bases removed from V and 2 bases from J, the gap between germline ends came to 14 bases. The CDR3 extends over 14 amino acids. CDR1 is MDHEN, CDR2 SYDVKM, per germline. The CDR3 DNA reads TGTGCCAGCAGGTCCCCAGGGGTAACCTACGAGCAGTACTTC. Its translation is CASRSPGVTYEQYF.

This clonotype was observed at least ten times. This beta chain slipped into a library made for alpha chains as a stray read, so its size is not meaningful. The V and J genes are TRBV12-3 or TRBV12-4 and TRBJ2-1; 7 bases are a match to TRBD2. J lost 10 bases, V lost 0 bases, and 9 bases had no gene match. The CDR3 contains 15 residues. The DNA for the CDR3 is TGTGCCAGCAGTTTAGCGGGACTAAGGTATGGAGAGCAGTTCTTC. Translated: CASSLAGLRYGEQFF.

This clonotype was detected ten times or more. This beta chain is an off-target read within a library intended for alpha chains, so its frequency means little. V usage is TRBV29-1 and J usage is TRBJ2-2; TRBD1 matches at 9 bases. CDR1 and CDR2 from the germline V gene are SQVTM and ANQGSEA. This CDR3 contains 15 residues. V lost 6 bases and J lost 5; bases outside the gene matches: 10. The CDR3 region has the DNA TGCAGCGTCCGCCTACAGGGGGCGCTGACCGGGGAGCTGTTTTTT. Translation gives CSVRLQGALTGELFF.

This clonotype counts as medium-sized. This beta chain represents an off-target read in a library built for alpha chains; its size is of limited meaning. The gene calls are TRBV5-1 and TRBJ1-1; D not resolved. The CDR3 sequence is 15 residues long. Looked up from germline, CDR1 is SGHRS and CDR2 is YFSETQ. The germline V and J ends were trimmed by 0 bases and 1 base, with 10 bases remaining between them. CDR3: CASSLGPVKNTEAFF. CDR3 nucleotides: TGCGCCAGCAGCTTGGGGCCGGTAAAGAACACTGAAGCTTTCTTT.

Notes on this clonotype: This beta chain is a stray sequence in a library constructed for alpha chains; its clone size is not meaningful. The chain is built from TRBV19 and TRBJ2-5; D call uncertain. Germline values: CDR1 LNHDA, CDR2 SQIVND (reference sequence). The CDR3 length is 13 residues. V shed 1 base and J shed 1 base, with 4 bases lying between them. The CDR3 bases are TGTGCCAGTAGTATAGCCCGCCAAGAGACCCAGTACTTC. This codes for CASSIARQETQYF.

Turning to this clonotype: Because the library targeted alpha chains, this beta chain is an off-target read whose size means little. The chain uses TRBV20-1 and TRBJ2-3; D possibly corresponds to TRBD2 (6 bases). Trimming stripped 0 bases from V and 1 base from J, with 11 bases between. This CDR3 has 15 amino acids. The germline CDR1 and CDR2 sequences are DFQATT and SNEGSKA (reference sequence). CDR3 in amino acids: CSARDRASGTDTQYF. For the CDR3, the DNA is TGCAGTGCTAGAGATCGCGCTAGCGGCACAGATACGCAGTATTTT.